These 8 T cell receptor beta chains were sequenced from one sample in a study of technical replicates of blood from several donors. Only in-frame clones appear in the TCRdb table, and some are missing; sequencing was by immunoSEQ multiplex PCR. The sample carries tens of thousands of clones, 95% to 98% recorded once. Sequenced input: T cells isolated from PBMCs. All receptors derive from a human donor in good health.

The sample holds one count of this clone. The gene calls are TRBV6-5 and TRBJ1-1; TRBD1 matches at 8 bases. This CDR3 contains 13 residues. Germline V gene data show CDR1 as MNHEY and CDR2 as SVGAGI. V dropped 6 bases and J dropped 6; count of bases not matched to a gene: 6. The CDR3 coding sequence is TGTGCCAGCAGCCTCGACAGGGGTCCTGAAGCTTTCTTT. It translates to CASSLDRGPEAFF.

The rearrangement uses TRBV5-1 and TRBJ1-2; D is perhaps TRBD1 (5 bases). From germline, CDR1 is SGHRS and CDR2 YFSETQ. Deletions cut 4 bases from V and 5 bases from J, with 6 bases between. The CDR3 runs 11 residues. CDR3 in amino acids: CASSAGYGYTF. In DNA form, the CDR3 reads TGCGCCAGCAGCGCAGGGTATGGCTACACCTTC.

The chain carries TRBV19 and TRBJ2-1; 10 nucleotides agree with TRBD1. CDR3 length: 13 amino acids. The ends lost 5 bases at V and 5 bases at J; junction bases unmatched: 0. CDR1 and CDR2 (germline): LNHDA, SQIVND (reference sequence). This CDR3 is CASSGTGDNEQFF. The CDR3 DNA follows: TGTGCCAGTAGTGGGACAGGGGACAATGAGCAGTTCTTC.

The rearrangement uses TRBV28 and TRBJ1-5; TRBD1 agrees at 9 bases. The CDR3 runs to 16 residues. Germline CDR1 MDHEN, CDR2 SYDVKM. Unmatched junction bases numbered 8, after V lost 5 bases and J lost 3 bases. Written as DNA, the CDR3 is TGTGCCAGCAGTCCGCAAAGGACAGGGGTCAATCAGCCCCAGCATTTT. Its translation is CASSPQRTGVNQPQHF.

The genes are TRBV7-9 and TRBJ2-3; D is perhaps TRBD2 (5 bases). V lost 7 bases to trimming and J lost 4 bases, with 18 bases between them. The CDR3 runs to 15 residues. Germline CDR1 reads SEHNR; CDR2 reads FQNEAQ (reference sequence). CDR3 sequence reads: CASTTHRQRPDTQYF. The DNA for the CDR3 is TGTGCCAGCACCACTCATAGGCAGCGGCCAGATACGCAGTATTTT. The variable domain in full, with the rest retrieved from reference TRBV7-9 and TRBJ2-3, is DTGVSQNPRHKITKRGQNVTFRCDPISEHNRLYWYRQTLGQGPEFLTYFQNEAQLEKSRLLSDRFSAERPKGSFSTLEIQRTEQGDSAMYLCASTTHRQRPDTQYFGPGTRLTVL.

This chain links TRBV2 with TRBJ2-5; the match to TRBD2 covers 10 bases. The CDR3 contains 16 residues. Germline V lookup: CDR1 SNHLY, CDR2 FYNNEI. The V and J ends lost 6 bases and 4 bases, in that order; junction bases with no gene match: 11. The CDR3: CASSERSGRGGETQYF. CDR3 DNA: TGTGCCAGCAGCGAGCGCAGCGGGAGGGGAGGAGAGACCCAGTACTTC.

J is TRBJ2-3 and V is TRBV5-1, with 12 nucleotides matching TRBD2. The CDR3 sequence is 16 residues long. Germline CDR1 and CDR2: SGHRS and YFSETQ. V shed 4 bases and J 2 bases; nucleotides not matched to a gene: 5. The CDR3 coding sequence is TGCGCCAGCAGCAGGACTAGCGGGGTTCCCACAGATACGCAGTATTTT. Amino acid sequence: CASSRTSGVPTDTQYF.

The chain joins TRBV4-3 to TRBJ2-6; D may be TRBD2 (5 bases). With 3 bases removed from V and 1 base from J, the gap between germline ends came to 19 bases. The CDR3 extends over 19 amino acids. The germline gives CDR1 LGHNA, CDR2 YSLEER. The CDR3 DNA reads TGCGCCAGCAGCCACCCTTTGAGGGTGGCGAGTTCTGGGGCCAACGTCCTGACTTTC. It translates to CASSHPLRVASSGANVLTF.